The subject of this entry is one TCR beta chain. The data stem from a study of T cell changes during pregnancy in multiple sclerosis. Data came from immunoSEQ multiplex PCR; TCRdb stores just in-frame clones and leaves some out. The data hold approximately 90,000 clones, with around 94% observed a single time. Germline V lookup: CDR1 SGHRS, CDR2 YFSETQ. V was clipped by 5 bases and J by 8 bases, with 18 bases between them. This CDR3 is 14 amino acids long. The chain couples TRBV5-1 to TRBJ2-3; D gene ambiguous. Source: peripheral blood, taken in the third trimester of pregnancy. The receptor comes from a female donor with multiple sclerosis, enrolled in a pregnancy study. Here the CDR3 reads CASRKETPTSTQYF. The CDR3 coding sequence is TGCGCCAGCAGAAAGGAGACTCCCACGAGTACGCAGTATTTT.